A selection of T cell receptor beta chains follows, all from one sample in a study of blood T cell repertoires in COVID-19. Using immunoSEQ multiplex PCR, the repertoire was profiled, and TCRdb retains in-frame clones only, with some absent. The table includes some 200,000 clones, approximately 80% detected once. Sequencing input: peripheral blood. The receptors shown here come from a woman older than 75 with acute or convalescent COVID-19. The CDR3 runs from the conserved cysteine through the conserved F or W. D genes are given only for firm matches. Not all rows give a size; the values are once, few, many and, for expanded clones, a class.

TRBV4-1,NA,TRBJ1-6,NA,TGCGCCAGCAGCCACCTGACGGAGTATAATTCACCCCTCCACTTT,CASSHLTEYNSPLHF
TRBV30,TRBD2,TRBJ2-1,once,TGTGCCTGGAGTGTTGGTCGCGGCGGGGGTCGATACAATGAGCAGTTCTTC,CAWSVGRGGGRYNEQFF
TRBV6-5,NA,TRBJ1-5,NA,TGTGCCAGCAGCTGGAAGGGGAGCAATCAGCCCCAGCATTTT,CASSWKGSNQPQHF
TRBV28,TRBD1,TRBJ2-2,NA,TGTGCCAGCAGGGCCAGGACAGGGGTCACCGGGGAGCTGTTTTTT,CASRARTGVTGELFF
TRBV11-3,NA,TRBJ2-1,few,TGTGCCAGCAGCACTAGTGGCGATGAGCAGTTCTTC,CASSTSGDEQFF
TRBV5-1,TRBD2,TRBJ2-1,NA,TGCGCCAGCAGCTTTGGACTAGCGGGAGTTGATGAGCAGTTCTTC,CASSFGLAGVDEQFF
TRBV11-3,TRBD1,TRBJ2-3,few,TGTGCCAGCAGCCCGGGTACAGGGGGCACAGATACGCAGTATTTT,CASSPGTGGTDTQYF
TRBV3-1/TRBV3-2,TRBD1,TRBJ1-2,once,TGTGCCAGCAGAGGAGTGGACAGGCGCGGCTACACCTTC,CASRGVDRRGYTF
TRBV30,NA,TRBJ1-2,NA,TGTGCCTGGAGGTTTCAGGGAGGATATGGCTACACCTTC,CAWRFQGGYGYTF
TRBV27,TRBD1,TRBJ1-6,NA,TGTGCCAGCAGTTTCCAACAGGGGATTTCACCCCTCCACTTT,CASSFQQGISPLHF
TRBV28,NA,TRBJ1-4,NA,TGTGCCAGCAGCACGGGGGGGGCGAATGAAAAACTGTTTTTT,CASSTGGANEKLFF
TRBV27,NA,TRBJ2-1,NA,TGTGCCAGCAGGTCTTGGGAGCTGCCTGTTAATGAGCAGTTCTTC,CASRSWELPVNEQFF
TRBV9,NA,TRBJ1-4,NA,TGTGCCAGCAGCGTAGTCCCGAGTAATGAAAAACTGTTTTTT,CASSVVPSNEKLFF
TRBV28,TRBD1,TRBJ1-4,NA,TGTGCCAGCAGTCTACAGCAGGGGTCCCGGGACAGGGTTTGGGCTGAAAAACTGTTTTTT,CASSLQQGSRDRVWAEKLFF
TRBV7-9,TRBD1,TRBJ2-3,NA,TGTGCCAGCAGCCGGACAGGGCGGAGGGGTCCAGGCACAGATACGCAGTATTTT,CASSRTGRRGPGTDTQYF
TRBV5-1,TRBD1,TRBJ2-7,NA,TGCGCCAGCAGCTTGGACAATAGGACAGGGAGCTCCTACGAGCAGTACTTC,CASSLDNRTGSSYEQYF
TRBV25-1,TRBD2,TRBJ2-5,NA,TGTGCCAGCAGTTTCCCACGGGGGGGCCCTGAGACCCAGTACTTC,CASSFPRGGPETQYF
TRBV9,TRBD2,TRBJ2-1,NA,TGTGCCAGCAGCGGACTAGCGGGGACCTACAATGAGCAGTTCTTC,CASSGLAGTYNEQFF
TRBV3-1/TRBV3-2,NA,TRBJ1-2,NA,TGTGCCAGCAGCCAAGATCTAGGAACTAACTATGGCTACACCTTC,CASSQDLGTNYGYTF
TRBV3-1/TRBV3-2,NA,TRBJ2-5,NA,TGTGCCAGCAGCCAAGAAGTGGCCTCCCAAGAGACCCAGTACTTC,CASSQEVASQETQYF
TRBV19,NA,TRBJ1-3,NA,TGTGCCAGTAGTACAACCGGGACAATCTCTGGAAACACCATATATTTT,CASSTTGTISGNTIYF
TRBV29-1,NA,TRBJ2-7,NA,TGCAGCGTTAGCTCTAGCGCTTCCTACGAGCAGTACTTC,CSVSSSASYEQYF
TRBV30,TRBD1,TRBJ1-2,NA,TGTGCCTGTACCCCCGGGACAGGGGGAAACTATGGCTACACCTTC,CACTPGTGGNYGYTF
TRBV6-2/TRBV6-3,NA,TRBJ1-2,NA,TGTGCCAGCAGTTACTCCGGACACATCTATGGCTACACCTTC,CASSYSGHIYGYTF
TRBV29-1,TRBD1,TRBJ1-2,NA,TGCAGCGTTGAGGGACAGGGGGGCTATGGCTACACCTTC,CSVEGQGGYGYTF
TRBV18,TRBD1,TRBJ1-6,NA,TGTGCCAGCTCCCGTCCGGGGACAGACTATAATTCACCCCTCCACTTT,CASSRPGTDYNSPLHF
TRBV5-1,TRBD1,TRBJ2-7,NA,TGCGCCAGCAGCCCCAGCCTTACAGGGGGCGAGCAGTACTTC,CASSPSLTGGEQYF
TRBV19,NA,TRBJ2-2,few,TGTGCCAGTAGTACCCCGGGAGAGGTCGCCGGGGAGCTGTTTTTT,CASSTPGEVAGELFF
TRBV15,NA,TRBJ2-1,NA,TGTGCCACCAGCAGAGATCACTGGTACAATGAGCAGTTCTTC,CATSRDHWYNEQFF
TRBV5-8,TRBD1,TRBJ2-5,NA,TGTGCCAGCAGCTTGGACAGGGGGCAAGAGACCCAGTACTTC,CASSLDRGQETQYF
TRBV24-1,NA,TRBJ2-5,NA,TGTGCCACCAGTGGGCTAGGACAGAGAAAAGAGACCCAGTACTTC,CATSGLGQRKETQYF
TRBV6-5,TRBD2,TRBJ2-1,NA,TGTGCCAGCAGGCCGGGGGGGGACAATGAGCAGTTCTTC,CASRPGGDNEQFF
TRBV6-1,NA,TRBJ1-1,NA,TGTGCCAGCAGTGAAGCGCTTCTAGGGAGGCGGGCTTTCTTT,CASSEALLGRRAFF